A selection of T cell receptor beta chains follows, all from one sample in a study of blood T cell repertoires in COVID-19. Assay: immunoSEQ multiplex PCR; the TCRdb copy retains only in-frame clones and omits some. The sample lists over 120,000 clones, around nine tenths occurring once. Sequencing was done on a sample of peripheral blood. All receptors derive from a woman between 50 and 59 years old with active or convalescent COVID-19. The CDR3 runs from the conserved cysteine through the conserved F or W.

j_call v_call cdr3_length cdr3_aa
TRBJ2-3 TRBV7-9 16 CASSPHRGGAPGTQYF
TRBJ2-3 TRBV3-1/TRBV3-2 16 CASSPWTSGSTDTQYF
TRBJ1-2 TRBV7-9 16 CASSLGHHGTIYGYTF
TRBJ2-7 TRBV4-1 15 CASSPTGLAGASEYF
TRBJ1-2 TRBV29-1 12 CSGGDRGYGYTF
TRBJ2-5 TRBV7-3 16 CASSSGTSGFQETQYF
TRBJ1-6 TRBV10-3 15 CAISEGPGVNSPLHF
TRBJ1-5 TRBV18 14 CASSPQGTGQPQHF
TRBJ2-5 TRBV10-3 13 CAISPDRVETQYF
TRBJ1-4 TRBV5-1 13 CASSFTDNEKLFF
TRBJ1-3 TRBV18 17 CASSRTRQGSSGNTIYF
TRBJ1-6 TRBV7-9 15 CASSLVYGVNSPLHF
TRBJ1-6 TRBV28 15 CASSSTGDYNSPLHF
TRBJ2-5 TRBV18 13 CASSRTAAETQYF
TRBJ1-5 TRBV29-1 13 CSVGGGHDQPQHF
TRBJ1-1 TRBV29-1 16 CSAARTGTVGGTEAFF
TRBJ2-2 TRBV24-1 16 CATRAPGQGNTGELFF
TRBJ2-2 TRBV24-1 16 CATSDLGTTDTGELFF
TRBJ2-1 TRBV18 19 CASSPRTSLGLADYNEQFF
TRBJ2-3 TRBV11-2 17 CASSHVQTSGGRDTQYF
TRBJ1-4 TRBV28 15 CASSFPQGDHEKLFF
TRBJ1-1 TRBV14 12 CASSQFDGQEMF
TRBJ1-1 TRBV28 13 CASSKTTNTEAFF
TRBJ2-7 TRBV7-9 17 CASSPRGGGRSSYEQYF